These 21 T cell receptor beta chains came from one sample sequenced in a study of cytomegalovirus exposure and HLA in healthy donors. Primers for the PCR totalled 60 Vbeta and 13 Jbeta. Assay used: immunoSEQ multiplex PCR; TCRdb lists only in-frame clones, some missing. The profile covers some 120,000 clones, with around 74% appearing a single time and roughly 3% taken by the ten largest. Sequenced sample: PBMCs. Receptor source: a young man in good health and CMV-seronegative.

The rearrangement joins TRBV6-5 to TRBJ2-7; D remains ambiguous. The CDR3 consists of 12 residues. Trimming pared 6 bases from V and 5 bases from J, leaving 11 bases between. Germline V gene data show CDR1 as MNHEY and CDR2 as SVGAGI. The CDR3 reads CASSRGTDEQYF. CDR3 DNA: TGTGCCAGCAGCCGAGGCACTGACGAGCAGTACTTC.

The CDR3 is CASSLRTGELFF. The CDR3 DNA reads as TGCGCCAGCAGCCTCAGAACCGGGGAGCTGTTTTTT. The gene calls are TRBV4-1 and TRBJ2-2; D is uncertain. The ends were cut back, 4 bases at V and 5 bases at J, with 5 bases in the middle. The CDR3 extends over 12 amino acids. Germline assignment: CDR1 MGHRA and CDR2 YSYEKL.

The rearrangement uses TRBV5-1 and TRBJ2-1; 9 nucleotides match TRBD1. The CDR3 consists of 16 residues. In germline, CDR1 is SGHRS, CDR2 YFSETQ. The V segment lost 3 bases and the J segment 6 bases; nucleotides outside the gene matches: 10. The CDR3, as DNA: TGCGCCAGCAGCTACAACACAGGGGGCGTGGGCAATGAGCAGTTCTTC. As protein: CASSYNTGGVGNEQFF.

The genes are TRBV27 and TRBJ1-2; D may be TRBD1 (6 bases). The CDR3 is 13 amino acids. Trimming stripped 7 bases from V and 8 bases from J, with 17 bases between. Germline CDR1 reads MNHEY; CDR2 reads SMNVEV (reference sequence). Here the CDR3 DNA reads TGTGCCAGCACTTTCTCAGGGACATCGGGCTACACCTTC. Its translation: CASTFSGTSGYTF.

The CDR3 region has the DNA TGTGCCAGCAGCCCAGCCGGGGGATGGAGTGAGCAGTTCTTC. Translation gives CASSPAGGWSEQFF. The chain combines TRBV9 with TRBJ2-1; maybe TRBD2 (6 bases). The CDR3 runs to 14 residues. Germline CDR1 is SGDLS and CDR2 is YYNGEE. Trimming took off 4 bases at V and 9 bases at J, with 17 bases between the two ends.

This clone was detected only a few times. V gene TRBV27 combines with J gene TRBJ2-5, with D tentatively TRBD2 (5 bases). Germline values: CDR1 MNHEY, CDR2 SMNVEV (reference sequence). Trimming shortened V by 3 bases and J by 2 bases, and 7 bases separated the two germline ends. CDR3 length: 13 amino acids. Written as DNA, the CDR3 is TGTGCCAGCAGTTTTGACTATCAAGAGACCCAGTACTTC. It codes for CASSFDYQETQYF.

The chain is built from TRBV27 and TRBJ1-2; TRBD1 might be the D (6 bases). The CDR3 is made up of 14 amino acids. Germline lookup yields CDR1 MNHEY and CDR2 SMNVEV (reference sequence). V lost 0 bases and J lost 4, with 9 bases in between. CDR3 bases: TGTGCCAGCAGTTTATCTGGGGGCACCTATGGCTACACCTTC. The encoded protein is CASSLSGGTYGYTF.

This sequence joins TRBV9 and TRBJ2-2, with 9 bases aligning to TRBD2. CDR1 is SGDLS, CDR2 YYNGEE, per germline. The CDR3 runs 17 residues. V lost 4 bases to trimming and J lost 0 bases; unmatched junction nucleotides: 7. The CDR3 loop is CASSTHSGGANTGELFF. The CDR3 DNA follows: TGTGCCAGCAGCACACATAGCGGGGGTGCGAACACCGGGGAGCTGTTTTTT.

V gene TRBV11-3 combines with J gene TRBJ2-1; 8 bases agree with TRBD2. This CDR3 has 16 residues. V lost 5 bases, J lost 4 bases, and 10 bases stayed unmatched. CDR1 SGHNT and CDR2 YENEEA come from the germline V gene. Here the CDR3 reads CASSPRGSGTYNEQFF. The CDR3 region has the DNA TGTGCCAGCAGCCCCAGGGGTAGCGGGACATACAATGAGCAGTTCTTC. Based on the CDR3 plus reference TRBV11-3 and TRBJ2-1, the full variable domain is EAGVVQSPRYKIIEKKQPVAFWCNPISGHNTLYWYLQNLGQGPELLIRYENEEAVDDSQLPKDRFSAERLKGVDSTLKIQPAELGDSAVYLCASSPRGSGTYNEQFFGPGTRLTVL.

This clone came up once. The rearrangement links TRBV5-1 to TRBJ1-5; TRBD1 might be the D (5 bases). This CDR3 is 13 amino acids long. V was cut by 4 bases and J by 4 bases, with 9 bases left in between. In germline, CDR1 is SGHRS, CDR2 YFSETQ. The CDR3 DNA is TGCGCCAGCAGCGTGCAGGGAAATCAGCCCCAGCATTTT. As protein: CASSVQGNQPQHF.

This clone was recorded a few times. This chain uses TRBV6-6 with TRBJ2-7; D remains ambiguous. The CDR3 is 16 amino acids. Germline CDR1 MNHNY, CDR2 SVGAGI (reference sequence). Trimming cost V 0 bases and J 5 bases, with 17 bases left between them. The CDR3 loop reads CASSYSSTVDGHEQYF. The CDR3, as DNA: TGTGCCAGCAGTTACTCAAGTACAGTAGATGGCCACGAGCAGTACTTC.

This clone was counted a few times. V usage is TRBV29-1 and J usage is TRBJ2-7, with a possible D match to TRBD2 (5 bases). Trimming pared 4 bases from V and 2 bases from J, leaving 15 bases between. Per the germline V gene, CDR1 is SQVTM and CDR2 is ANQGSEA. The CDR3 extends over 14 amino acids. The CDR3 is CSVVARPGTYEQYF. CDR3 coding DNA: TGCAGCGTTGTTGCCAGGCCGGGGACCTACGAGCAGTACTTC.

The genes are TRBV5-5 and TRBJ2-3; D uncertain. This CDR3 is 13 amino acids long. V lost 2 bases, J lost 2 bases, and 6 bases lay in between. The germline V gene encodes CDR1 SGHKS and CDR2 YYEKEE (reference sequence). The CDR3 here is CASSFPFTDTQYF. The CDR3 DNA is TGTGCCAGCAGCTTCCCCTTCACAGATACGCAGTATTTT.

The chain carries TRBV25-1 and TRBJ2-1; D ambiguous. The CDR3 is made up of 12 amino acids. Germline V lookup: CDR1 MGHDK, CDR2 SYGVNS. V dropped 6 bases and J dropped 6 bases, with 9 bases sitting between them. The CDR3 loop reads CASSPIANEQFF. DNA of the CDR3: TGTGCCAGCAGCCCTATAGCCAATGAGCAGTTCTTC.

The J gene is TRBJ2-3, the V gene TRBV11-2, with D possibly matching TRBD1 (5 bases). Germline CDR1 SGHAT, CDR2 FQNNGV. This CDR3 region has 13 residues. The ends were cut back, 5 bases at V and 2 bases at J, with 8 bases in the middle. CDR3 DNA: TGTGCCAGCAGCCAGGGAAACACAGATACGCAGTATTTT. Translated: CASSQGNTDTQYF. Full variable domain (rest looked up from reference TRBV11-2 and TRBJ2-3): EAGVAQSPRYKIIEKRQSVAFWCNPISGHATLYWYQQILGQGPKLLIQFQNNGVVDDSQLPKDRFSAERLKGVDSTLKIQPAKLEDSAVYLCASSQGNTDTQYFGPGTRLTVL.

The chain recombines TRBV7-3 with TRBJ1-1; no definite D call. Germline V gene lookup returns CDR1 SGHTA and CDR2 FQGTGA. V was pared by 5 bases and J by 1 base, with 8 bases between. CDR3 length: 13 residues. This chain's CDR3 is CASSQEPNTEAFF. CDR3 coding DNA: TGTGCCAGCAGCCAGGAACCGAACACTGAAGCTTTCTTT.

The chain combines TRBV27 with TRBJ1-5; the D is unclear. Trimming shortened V by 3 bases and J by 0 bases, and 9 bases separated the two germline ends. From germline, CDR1 is MNHEY and CDR2 SMNVEV (reference sequence). The CDR3 sequence is 15 residues long. The CDR3 sequence is CASSFGRNSNQPQHF. For the CDR3, the DNA is TGTGCCAGCAGTTTTGGGAGAAATAGCAATCAGCCCCAGCATTTT.

The sample holds one count of this clone. The J gene is TRBJ1-2, the V gene TRBV27; tentative D call: TRBD1 (5 bases). The CDR3 consists of 12 residues. Looked up from germline, CDR1 is MNHEY and CDR2 is SMNVEV (reference sequence). V gave up 0 bases and J gave up 7 bases, with 6 bases separating them. Here the CDR3 reads CASSLSGGGYTF. In DNA, the CDR3 is TGTGCCAGCAGTTTATCGGGGGGTGGCTACACCTTC.

Only one count was recorded for this clone. The chain has TRBV2 and TRBJ2-7; the D gene is possibly TRBD1 (6 bases). CDR1 and CDR2 (germline): SNHLY, FYNNEI. Between the trimmed V and J ends, which lost 7 bases and 3 bases, there was a span of 10 bases. The length of the CDR3 is 12 residues. The CDR3 region is CASTRQDYEQYF. CDR3 nucleotide sequence: TGTGCCAGCACGAGACAGGACTACGAGCAGTACTTC.

Notes on this clone: One end of the junction fails to match germline, which may point to a read error. This chain uses TRBV7-9 with TRBJ2-1; 9 bases map to TRBD2. Per the germline V gene, CDR1 is SEHNR and CDR2 is FQNEAQ (reference sequence). CDR3 length: 13 residues. The CDR3 reads CASTLAGVREQFF. CDR3 nucleotides: TGTGCCAGCACCTTAGCGGGAGTCCGTGAGCAGTTCTTC.

The gene calls are TRBV29-1 and TRBJ2-2, with 8 bases fitting TRBD1. With V trimmed by 1 base and J by 4 bases, 8 bases remained unmatched. Germline loops: CDR1 SQVTM, CDR2 ANQGSEA. The length of the CDR3 is 16 residues. CDR3 bases: TGCAGCGTTGAAGGGGGGACAGGTCACACCACCGGGGAGCTGTTTTTT. Amino acid sequence: CSVEGGTGHTTGELFF.